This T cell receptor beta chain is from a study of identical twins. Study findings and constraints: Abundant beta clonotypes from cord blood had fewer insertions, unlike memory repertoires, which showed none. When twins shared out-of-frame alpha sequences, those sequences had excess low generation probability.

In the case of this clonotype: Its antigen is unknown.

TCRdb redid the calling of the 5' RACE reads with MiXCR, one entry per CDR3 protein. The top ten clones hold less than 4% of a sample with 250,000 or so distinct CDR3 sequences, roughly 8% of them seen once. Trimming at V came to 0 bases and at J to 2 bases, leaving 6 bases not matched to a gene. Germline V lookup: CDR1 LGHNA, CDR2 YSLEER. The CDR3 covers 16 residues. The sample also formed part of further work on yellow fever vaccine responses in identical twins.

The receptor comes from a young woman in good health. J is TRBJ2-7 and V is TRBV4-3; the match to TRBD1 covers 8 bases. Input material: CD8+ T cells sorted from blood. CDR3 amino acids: CASSQDPRGPTYEQYF. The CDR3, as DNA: TGCGCCAGCAGCCAAGACCCCAGGGGGCCTACCTACGAGCAGTACTTC.